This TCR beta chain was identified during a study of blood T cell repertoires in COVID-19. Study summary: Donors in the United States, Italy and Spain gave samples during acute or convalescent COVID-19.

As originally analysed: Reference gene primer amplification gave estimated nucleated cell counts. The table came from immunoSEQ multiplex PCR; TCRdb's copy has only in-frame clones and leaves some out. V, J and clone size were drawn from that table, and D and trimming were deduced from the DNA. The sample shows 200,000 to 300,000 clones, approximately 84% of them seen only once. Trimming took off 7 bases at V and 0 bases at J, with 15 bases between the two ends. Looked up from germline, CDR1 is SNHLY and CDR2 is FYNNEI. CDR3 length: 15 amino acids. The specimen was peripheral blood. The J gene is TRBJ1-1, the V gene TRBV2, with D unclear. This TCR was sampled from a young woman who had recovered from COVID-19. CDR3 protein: CASNPEAPMNTEAFF. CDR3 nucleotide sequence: TGTGCCAGCAACCCGGAGGCTCCAATGAACACTGAAGCTTTCTTT.